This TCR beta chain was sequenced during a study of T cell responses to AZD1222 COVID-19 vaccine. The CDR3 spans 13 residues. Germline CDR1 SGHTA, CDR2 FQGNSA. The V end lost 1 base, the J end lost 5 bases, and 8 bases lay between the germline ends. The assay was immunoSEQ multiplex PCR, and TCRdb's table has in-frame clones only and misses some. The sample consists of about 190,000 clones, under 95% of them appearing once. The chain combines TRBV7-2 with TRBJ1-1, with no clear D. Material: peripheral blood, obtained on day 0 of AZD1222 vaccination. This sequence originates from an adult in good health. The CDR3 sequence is CASSLVPITEAFF. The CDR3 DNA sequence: TGTGCCAGCAGCTTAGTTCCGATAACTGAAGCTTTCTTT. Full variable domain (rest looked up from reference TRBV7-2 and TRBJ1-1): GAGVSQSPSNKVTEKGKDVELRCDPISGHTALYWYRQSLGQGLEFLIYFQGNSAPDKSGLPSDRFSAERTGGSVSTLTIQRTQQEDSAVYLCASSLVPITEAFFGQGTRLTVV.